Each of the 2 T cell receptor beta chains below was sequenced from the same sample in a study of cytomegalovirus exposure and HLA in healthy donors. PCR involved 60 Vbeta and 13 Jbeta primers. Some clones are missing from TCRdb's copy, which holds only in-frame ones; the method was immunoSEQ multiplex PCR. Of roughly 180,000 clones listed, 70% to 90% are singletons. Sequencing input: PBMCs. Source of these receptors: a male donor in good health and CMV-seronegative.

This chain connects TRBV9 to TRBJ2-1; D remains ambiguous. Between the trimmed V and J ends, which lost 0 bases and 10 bases, there was a span of 8 bases. Looked up from germline, CDR1 is SGDLS and CDR2 is YYNGEE. This CDR3 has 12 residues. CDR3 protein: CASSVVAEEQFF. The CDR3 DNA is TGTGCCAGCAGCGTAGTAGCTGAGGAGCAGTTCTTC.

The chain employs TRBV9 and TRBJ2-2, with 10 bases lining up with TRBD1. The germline gives CDR1 SGDLS, CDR2 YYNGEE. This CDR3 region has 18 residues. V dropped 3 bases and J dropped 2; count of bases not matched to a gene: 10. DNA for the CDR3: TGTGCCAGCAGCGGCTACAGACAGGGGGCGATAAACACCGGGGAGCTGTTTTTT. Its protein product is CASSGYRQGAINTGELFF.